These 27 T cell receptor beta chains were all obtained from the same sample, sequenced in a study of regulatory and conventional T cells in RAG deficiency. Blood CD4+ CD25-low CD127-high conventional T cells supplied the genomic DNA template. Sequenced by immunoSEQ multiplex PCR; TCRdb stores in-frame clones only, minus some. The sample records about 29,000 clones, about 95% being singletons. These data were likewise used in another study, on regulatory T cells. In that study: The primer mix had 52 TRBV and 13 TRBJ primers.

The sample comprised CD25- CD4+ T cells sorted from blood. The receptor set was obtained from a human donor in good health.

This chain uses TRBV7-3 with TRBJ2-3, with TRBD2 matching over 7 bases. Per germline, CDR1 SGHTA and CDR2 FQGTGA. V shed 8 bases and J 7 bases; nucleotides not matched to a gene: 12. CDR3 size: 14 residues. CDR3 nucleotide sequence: TGTGCCAGCTCCTCGAGCGGGGCGGCGAATACGCAGTATTTT. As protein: CASSSSGAANTQYF.

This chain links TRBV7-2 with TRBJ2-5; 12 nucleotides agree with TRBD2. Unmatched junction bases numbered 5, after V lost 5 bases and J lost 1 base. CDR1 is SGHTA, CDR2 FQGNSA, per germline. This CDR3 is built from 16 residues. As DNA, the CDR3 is TGTGCCAGCAGCCTGAGACTAGCGGGGGCCCAAGAGACCCAGTACTTC. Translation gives CASSLRLAGAQETQYF.

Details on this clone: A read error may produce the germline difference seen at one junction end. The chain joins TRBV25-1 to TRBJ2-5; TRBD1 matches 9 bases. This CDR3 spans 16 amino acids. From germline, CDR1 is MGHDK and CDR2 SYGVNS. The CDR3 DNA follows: TGTGCCGGCAGCTGGACCTGGACAGGGGCGCTAGAGACCCAGTACTTC. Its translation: CAGSWTWTGALETQYF.

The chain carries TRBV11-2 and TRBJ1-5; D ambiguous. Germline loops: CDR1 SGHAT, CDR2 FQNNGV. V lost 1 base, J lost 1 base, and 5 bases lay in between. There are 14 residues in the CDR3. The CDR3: CASSLVASNQPQHF. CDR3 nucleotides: TGTGCCAGCAGCTTAGTCGCGAGCAATCAGCCCCAGCATTTT.

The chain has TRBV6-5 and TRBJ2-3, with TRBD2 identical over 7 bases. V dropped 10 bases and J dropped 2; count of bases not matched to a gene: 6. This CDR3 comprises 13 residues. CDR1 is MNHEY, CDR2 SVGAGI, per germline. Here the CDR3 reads CATYKRDTDTQYF. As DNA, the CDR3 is TGTGCCACCTACAAGCGGGACACAGATACGCAGTATTTT.

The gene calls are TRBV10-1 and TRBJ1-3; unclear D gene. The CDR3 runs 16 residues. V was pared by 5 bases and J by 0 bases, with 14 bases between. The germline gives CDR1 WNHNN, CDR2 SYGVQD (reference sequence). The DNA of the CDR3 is TGCGCCAGCAGTCCACGTACGCGGCACTCTGGAAACACCATATATTTT. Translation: CASSPRTRHSGNTIYF.

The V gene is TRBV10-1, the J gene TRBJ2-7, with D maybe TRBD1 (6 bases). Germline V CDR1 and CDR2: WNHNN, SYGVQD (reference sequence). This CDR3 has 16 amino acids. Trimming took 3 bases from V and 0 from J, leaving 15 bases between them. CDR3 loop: CASSDQPRGNSYEQYF. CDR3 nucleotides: TGCGCCAGCAGTGACCAACCCAGGGGAAACTCCTACGAGCAGTACTTC.

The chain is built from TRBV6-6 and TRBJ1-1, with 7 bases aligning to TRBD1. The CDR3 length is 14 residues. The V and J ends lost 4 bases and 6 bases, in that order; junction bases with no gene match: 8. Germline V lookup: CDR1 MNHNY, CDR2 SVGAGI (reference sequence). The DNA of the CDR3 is TGTGCCAGCAGTTTCCGACAGGGCCTGGCTGAAGCTTTCTTT. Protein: CASSFRQGLAEAFF.

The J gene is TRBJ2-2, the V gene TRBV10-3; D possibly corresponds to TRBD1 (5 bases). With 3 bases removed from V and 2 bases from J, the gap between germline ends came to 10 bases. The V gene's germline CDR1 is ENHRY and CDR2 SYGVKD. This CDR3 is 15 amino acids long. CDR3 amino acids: CAISDRARNTGELFF. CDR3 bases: TGTGCCATCAGTGACAGGGCTCGCAACACCGGGGAGCTGTTTTTT.

The CDR3 sequence: CASSQIDTKNIQYF. The CDR3, as DNA: TGTGCCAGCAGTCAGATCGACACCAAAAACATTCAGTACTTC. The chain combines TRBV6-5 with TRBJ2-4, with D unclear. Germline lookup yields CDR1 MNHEY and CDR2 SVGAGI. The CDR3 runs 14 residues. The V gene lost 5 bases and the J gene lost 2 bases, with 10 bases spanning the gap.

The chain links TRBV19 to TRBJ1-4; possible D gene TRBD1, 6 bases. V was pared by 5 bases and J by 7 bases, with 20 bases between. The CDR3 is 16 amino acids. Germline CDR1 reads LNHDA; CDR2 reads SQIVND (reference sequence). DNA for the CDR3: TGTGCCAGTAGTGTCACGTACAGGGCCAGGAGTGAAAAACTGTTTTTT. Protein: CASSVTYRARSEKLFF.

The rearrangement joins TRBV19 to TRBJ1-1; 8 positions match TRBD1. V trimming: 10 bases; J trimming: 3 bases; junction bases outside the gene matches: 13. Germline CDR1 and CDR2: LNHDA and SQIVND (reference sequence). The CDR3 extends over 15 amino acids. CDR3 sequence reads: CATWGRGQADTEAFF. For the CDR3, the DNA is TGTGCCACATGGGGGCGGGGACAGGCGGACACTGAAGCTTTCTTT.

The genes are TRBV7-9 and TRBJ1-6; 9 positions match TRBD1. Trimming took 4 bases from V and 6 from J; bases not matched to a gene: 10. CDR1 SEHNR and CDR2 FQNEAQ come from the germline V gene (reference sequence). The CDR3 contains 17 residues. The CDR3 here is CASSYNRGQKGNSPLHF. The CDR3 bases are TGTGCCAGCAGCTATAACAGGGGGCAAAAGGGTAATTCACCCCTCCACTTT. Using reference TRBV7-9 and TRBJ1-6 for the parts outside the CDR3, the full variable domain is DTGVSQNPRHKITKRGQNVTFRCDPISEHNRLYWYRQTLGQGPEFLTYFQNEAQLEKSRLLSDRFSAERPKGSFSTLEIQRTEQGDSAMYLCASSYNRGQKGNSPLHFGNGTRLTVT.

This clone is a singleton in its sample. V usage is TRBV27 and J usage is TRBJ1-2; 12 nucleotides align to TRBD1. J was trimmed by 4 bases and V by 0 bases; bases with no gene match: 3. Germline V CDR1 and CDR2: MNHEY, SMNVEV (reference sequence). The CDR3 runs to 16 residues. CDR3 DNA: TGTGCCAGCAGTTTATCGGGACAGGGGGCCCTCTATGGCTACACCTTC. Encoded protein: CASSLSGQGALYGYTF.

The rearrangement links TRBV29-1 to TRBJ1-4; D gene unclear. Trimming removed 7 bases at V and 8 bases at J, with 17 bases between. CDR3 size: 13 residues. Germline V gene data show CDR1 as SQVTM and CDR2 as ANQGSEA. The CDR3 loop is CSDRRAGEEKLFF. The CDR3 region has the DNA TGCAGCGATAGGCGGGCCGGGGAAGAAAAACTGTTTTTT.

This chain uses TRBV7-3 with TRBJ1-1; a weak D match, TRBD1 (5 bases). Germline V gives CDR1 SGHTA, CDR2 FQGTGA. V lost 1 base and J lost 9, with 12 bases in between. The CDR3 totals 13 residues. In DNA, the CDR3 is TGTGCCAGCAGCTTAAGTGGCGCAGGGAAAGCTTTCTTT. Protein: CASSLSGAGKAFF.

The CDR3 bases are TGTGCCTCAATGACAGAAATGAACACTGAAGCTTTCTTT. The encoded protein is CASMTEMNTEAFF. The chain links TRBV2 to TRBJ1-1; tentative D call: TRBD1 (5 bases). V lost 11 bases and J 0 bases, leaving 13 bases between the germline ends. This CDR3 has 13 amino acids. Germline V CDR1 and CDR2: SNHLY, FYNNEI.

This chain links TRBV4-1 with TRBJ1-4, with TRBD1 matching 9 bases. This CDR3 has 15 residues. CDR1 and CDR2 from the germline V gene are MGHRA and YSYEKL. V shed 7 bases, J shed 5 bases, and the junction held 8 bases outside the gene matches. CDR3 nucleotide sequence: TGCGCCAGCACCCCCAGGGGGACAGGGAATGAAAAACTGTTTTTT. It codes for CASTPRGTGNEKLFF.

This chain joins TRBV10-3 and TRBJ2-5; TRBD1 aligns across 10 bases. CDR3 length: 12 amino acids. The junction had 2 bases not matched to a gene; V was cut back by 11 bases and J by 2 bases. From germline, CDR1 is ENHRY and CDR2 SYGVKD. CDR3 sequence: CASGQGQETQYF. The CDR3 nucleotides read TGTGCCTCGGGACAGGGGCAAGAGACCCAGTACTTC.

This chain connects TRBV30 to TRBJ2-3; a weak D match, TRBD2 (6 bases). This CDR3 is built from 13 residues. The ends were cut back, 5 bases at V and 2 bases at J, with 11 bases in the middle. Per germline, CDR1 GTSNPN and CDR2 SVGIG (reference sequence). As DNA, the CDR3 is TGTGCCTGGTCAGGCGGGGCCACAGATACGCAGTATTTT. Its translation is CAWSGGATDTQYF.

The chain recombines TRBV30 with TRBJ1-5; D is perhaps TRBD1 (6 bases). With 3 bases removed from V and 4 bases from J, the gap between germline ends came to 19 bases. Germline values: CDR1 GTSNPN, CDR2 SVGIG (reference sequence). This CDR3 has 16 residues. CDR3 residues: CAWSRGGADRNQPQHF. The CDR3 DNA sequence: TGTGCCTGGAGCCGGGGGGGGGCAGATCGGAATCAGCCCCAGCATTTT.

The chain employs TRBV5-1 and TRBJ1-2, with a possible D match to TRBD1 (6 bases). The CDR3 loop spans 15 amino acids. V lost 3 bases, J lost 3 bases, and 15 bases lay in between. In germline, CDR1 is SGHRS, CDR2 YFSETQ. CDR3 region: CASSSRGQQYYGYTF. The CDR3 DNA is TGCGCCAGCAGCTCTAGGGGACAACAGTACTATGGCTACACCTTC.

The CDR3 reads CASSLDSGAYEQYF. Written as DNA, the CDR3 is TGCGCCAGCAGCTTGGATTCAGGGGCCTACGAGCAGTACTTC. The rearrangement joins TRBV5-1 to TRBJ2-7, with a weak D call TRBD1 (6 bases). V was pared by 0 bases and J by 2 bases, with 9 bases between. The CDR3 consists of 14 residues. Germline values: CDR1 SGHRS, CDR2 YFSETQ.

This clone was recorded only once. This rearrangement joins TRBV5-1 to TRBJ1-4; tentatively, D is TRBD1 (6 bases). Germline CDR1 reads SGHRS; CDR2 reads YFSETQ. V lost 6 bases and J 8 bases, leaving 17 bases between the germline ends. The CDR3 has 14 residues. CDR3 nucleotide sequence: TGCGCCAGCACGCCGGGACAAGGGTTGGAAAAACTGTTTTTT. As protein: CASTPGQGLEKLFF.

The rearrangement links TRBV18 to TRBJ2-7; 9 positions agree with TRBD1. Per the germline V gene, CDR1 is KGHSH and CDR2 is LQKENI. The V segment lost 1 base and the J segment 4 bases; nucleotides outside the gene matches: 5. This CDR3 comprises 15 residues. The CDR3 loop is CASSPRGQGQYEQYF. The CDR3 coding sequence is TGTGCCAGCTCACCACGGGGACAGGGACAATACGAGCAGTACTTC.

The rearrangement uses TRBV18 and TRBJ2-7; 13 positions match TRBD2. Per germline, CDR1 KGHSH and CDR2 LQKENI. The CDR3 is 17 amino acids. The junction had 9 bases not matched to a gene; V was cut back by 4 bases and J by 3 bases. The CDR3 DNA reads TGTGCCAGCTCACGGGGGACTAGCGGGGCCCAGAACTACGAGCAGTACTTC. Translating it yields CASSRGTSGAQNYEQYF.

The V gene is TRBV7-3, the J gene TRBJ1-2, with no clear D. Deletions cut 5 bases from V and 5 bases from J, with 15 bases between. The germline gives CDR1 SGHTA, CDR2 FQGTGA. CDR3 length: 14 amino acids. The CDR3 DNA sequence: TGTGCCAGCAGCCGAAACACCGGAGGGTATGGCTACACCTTC. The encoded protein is CASSRNTGGYGYTF.